This T cell receptor beta chain was obtained from a study of blood T cells in healthy people across ages. The V gene's germline CDR1 is DFQATT and CDR2 SNEGSKA (reference sequence). The trim removed 3 bases at V and 8 bases at J, leaving 3 bases unmatched. This CDR3 is 11 amino acids long. Together with a sample-barcoded 5' primer, a J-beta primer mix was included in a second PCR lasting about 7 to 11 cycles. TCRdb analysed the 5' RACE reads with MiXCR anew, one entry per CDR3 protein. The table lists about a million distinct CDR3 sequences, 30% to 40% of them singletons. This chain links TRBV20-1 with TRBJ1-1; 7 nucleotides line up with TRBD1. The TCR sequence derives from a man aged 18-30 years in good health. The sequenced material came from blood. The CDR3 region is CSARSGGEAFF. In DNA form, the CDR3 reads TGCAGTGCTAGGTCAGGGGGGGAAGCTTTCTTT.